The entry that follows covers one T cell receptor beta chain sequence. The trim removed 1 base at V and 4 bases at J, leaving 8 bases unmatched. The CDR3 runs 19 residues. CDR1 and CDR2 from the germline V gene are SGHTA and FQGTGA. The data were obtained in a study of human CD4 T cells and Enterobacteriaceae. Measured with immunoSEQ multiplex PCR; TCRdb has only the in-frame clones, and not every one. Of about 630 clones in the sample, around 40% were seen once. CFSE-low CD25+ ICOS+ proliferating activated T cells were FACS-sorted after 6-7 days. Sorted memory CD4+ T cells were CFSE-labeled and cultured 2:1 with irradiated antigen-pulsed autologous monocytes. Memory CD4+ T cells were sorted as all CD4+ cells except CD45RA+CCR7+CD95- naive cells, over 98% pure. Healthy donor blood came from Swiss blood donation centers.

Sequences were obtained from bacteria-reactive CD4+ T cells grown in culture. The subset here: CFSE-low proliferating memory CD4 T cells sorted after in vitro stimulation with a heat-inactivated bacterium or M. tuberculosis lysate. The sequence was collected from a human donor in good health. The gene calls are TRBV7-3 and TRBJ2-1; 15 bases match TRBD2. The CDR3 loop is CASSLKGTSGRPTYNEQFF. The CDR3 nucleotides read TGTGCCAGCAGCTTAAAAGGGACTAGCGGGAGGCCCACTTACAATGAGCAGTTCTTC.